Below are 2 T cell receptor beta chains sequenced from a single sample in a study of monozygotic twins with inflammatory bowel disease. TCRdb re-called the 5' RACE reads; one entry per CDR3 protein, DNA not given. Its table records about 380,000 distinct CDR3 sequences. Sequenced: blood. These receptor sequences come from a human donor with ulcerative colitis or Crohn's disease, or a healthy co-twin of an affected twin (not recorded which).

The V and J genes are TRBV4-2 and TRBJ1-4; TCRdb selects TRBD1, and the lack of DNA leaves this call unchecked. From germline, CDR1 is LGHNA and CDR2 YNFKEQ. CDR3 size: 16 residues. The CDR3: CASSQGVRQGGEKLFF.

This CDR3 reads CASSWPGLAGYQETQYF. The chain employs TRBV5-1 and TRBJ2-5; the TCRdb call, TRBD2, lacks DNA for checking. CDR1 is SGHRS, CDR2 YFSETQ, per germline. There are 17 residues in the CDR3.